Shown below are 27 T cell receptor beta chains from a single sample sequenced in a study of T cell responses to AZD1222 COVID-19 vaccine. Method: immunoSEQ multiplex PCR; TCRdb's copy keeps in-frame clones and lacks some. The sample consists of roughly 93,000 clones, 85% to 90% of them appearing once. The sequencing used peripheral blood, collected on day 0 of AZD1222 vaccination. Receptor source: an adult in good health.

This chain joins TRBV19 and TRBJ2-2; D unresolved. CDR3 length equals 14 residues. V gave up 6 bases and J gave up 5 bases, with 13 bases separating them. Germline V lookup: CDR1 LNHDA, CDR2 SQIVND (reference sequence). CDR3 nucleotide sequence: TGTGCCAGTAGATTAGACGGTAGAACCGGGGAGCTGTTTTTT. It encodes CASRLDGRTGELFF.

J is TRBJ1-5 and V is TRBV28; no firm D call. Trimming shortened V by 7 bases and J by 6 bases, and 13 bases separated the two germline ends. Germline lookup yields CDR1 MDHEN and CDR2 SYDVKM. The CDR3 length is 13 residues. CDR3 loop: CASTLTGSQPQHF. As DNA, the CDR3 is TGTGCCAGCACCCTGACTGGCAGTCAGCCCCAGCATTTT.

This chain links TRBV7-2 with TRBJ1-5; the D is unclear. Germline CDR1 SGHTA, CDR2 FQGNSA. Trimming cost V 0 bases and J 9 bases, with 15 bases left between them. The CDR3 is 15 residues long. The CDR3 nucleotides read TGTGCCAGCAGCTTAGCAGGCAGCCTACCCAGGCCCCAGCATTTT. Amino acid sequence: CASSLAGSLPRPQHF.

V and J are TRBV11-1 and TRBJ2-3; 9 bases match TRBD2. Germline assignment: CDR1 SGHAT and CDR2 FQDESV (reference sequence). The CDR3 contains 16 residues. The trim removed 5 bases at V and 5 bases at J, leaving 11 bases unmatched. CDR3 residues: CASSGGLATELDTQYF. The CDR3 DNA is TGTGCCAGCAGCGGAGGACTAGCGACAGAGTTAGATACGCAGTATTTT.

As DNA, the CDR3 is TGTGCCAGCAGCTTAGTTGCGGGATTCTACGAGCAGTACTTC. Residues: CASSLVAGFYEQYF. This sequence joins TRBV7-6 and TRBJ2-7; possible D gene TRBD2, 6 bases. Trimming removed 1 base from V and 3 bases from J, with 10 bases in between. Germline V CDR1 and CDR2: SGHVS, FNYEAQ. The CDR3 totals 14 residues. Full variable domain (outside the CDR3, taken from reference TRBV7-6 and TRBJ2-7): GAGVSQSPRYKVTKRGQDVALRCDPISGHVSLYWYRQALGQGPEFLTYFNYEAQQDKSGLPNDRFSAERPEGSISTLTIQRTEQRDSAMYRCASSLVAGFYEQYFGPGTRLTVT.

In its sample, this clone was seen once. The rearrangement joins TRBV19 to TRBJ2-7; 8 bases map to TRBD2. The germline V gene encodes CDR1 LNHDA and CDR2 SQIVND (reference sequence). This CDR3 has 15 residues. V was clipped by 0 bases and J by 1 base; unmatched bases: 2. The CDR3: CASSIEVAGSYEQYF. CDR3 in DNA: TGTGCCAGTAGTATAGAAGTAGCGGGATCCTACGAGCAGTACTTC. Full variable domain (rest looked up from reference TRBV19 and TRBJ2-7): DGGITQSPKYLFRKEGQNVTLSCEQNLNHDAMYWYRQDPGQGLRLIYYSQIVNDFQKGDIAEGYSVSREKKESFPLTVTSAQKNPTAFYLCASSIEVAGSYEQYFGPGTRLTVT.

The rearrangement joins TRBV3-1 (or the pseudogene TRBV3-2) to TRBJ2-1; D is possibly TRBD1 (7 bases). Germline CDR1 reads LGHDT; CDR2 reads YNNKEL (reference sequence). The CDR3 loop spans 15 amino acids. V was cut by 4 bases and J by 4 bases, with 14 bases left in between. The CDR3 sequence: CASSPRQGGYNEQFF. CDR3 DNA sequence: TGTGCCAGCAGCCCGAGGCAGGGGGGATACAATGAGCAGTTCTTC.

This clone was detected only a few times. This rearrangement joins TRBV27 to TRBJ2-7; no clear D gene. The CDR3 loop spans 15 amino acids. The germline gives CDR1 MNHEY, CDR2 SMNVEV (reference sequence). Trimming took 0 bases from V and 2 from J, leaving 11 bases between them. CDR3 amino acids: CASSLSGTDAYEQYF. CDR3 in DNA: TGTGCCAGCAGTTTATCAGGTACAGACGCCTACGAGCAGTACTTC.

This chain joins TRBV10-3 and TRBJ2-7; possibly TRBD2 for D (6 bases). The CDR3 runs 13 residues. The germline gives CDR1 ENHRY, CDR2 SYGVKD. The ends were cut back, 7 bases at V and 6 bases at J, with 16 bases in the middle. CDR3 coding DNA: TGTGCCATCACTCGGGACTTGAAGAGCGAGCAGTACTTC. Its protein is CAITRDLKSEQYF.

The chain combines TRBV25-1 with TRBJ2-7, with D hard to call. CDR3 length: 15 residues. Trimming removed 4 bases at V and 0 bases at J, with 13 bases between. The germline V gene has CDR1 MGHDK and CDR2 SYGVNS. The CDR3 nucleotides are TGTGCCAGCAGTGTGGCAGGCCTTACCTCCTACGAGCAGTACTTC. Its translation is CASSVAGLTSYEQYF.

This clone showed up just once. V gene TRBV27 combines with J gene TRBJ1-1, with a possible D match to TRBD1 (5 bases). Germline V gives CDR1 MNHEY, CDR2 SMNVEV (reference sequence). V was clipped by 6 bases and J by 3 bases, with 11 bases between them. This CDR3 has 13 amino acids. CDR3: CASSPGGDTEAFF. Written as DNA, the CDR3 is TGTGCCAGCAGCCCCGGGGGGGACACTGAAGCTTTCTTT.

The sample holds one count of this clone. This chain uses TRBV9 with TRBJ2-2; a weak D match, TRBD2 (5 bases). CDR1 and CDR2 (germline): SGDLS, YYNGEE. V was trimmed by 3 bases and J by 0 bases, leaving 9 bases between them. CDR3 size: 15 residues. CDR3 amino acids: CASSEQAANTGELFF. CDR3 nucleotides: TGTGCCAGCAGCGAACAAGCGGCGAACACCGGGGAGCTGTTTTTT.

The chain uses TRBV28 and TRBJ1-3; unclear D gene. The V and J ends lost 6 bases and 0 bases respectively, with 15 bases between them. Germline V gene lookup returns CDR1 MDHEN and CDR2 SYDVKM. This CDR3 has 16 residues. CDR3 amino acids: CASSSIGPDSGNTIYF. In DNA form, the CDR3 reads TGTGCCAGCAGCTCGATCGGGCCCGACTCTGGAAACACCATATATTTT.

The chain employs TRBV4-3 and TRBJ2-7; 13 nucleotides match TRBD2. Germline V lookup: CDR1 LGHNA, CDR2 YSLEER. CDR3 length: 15 residues. Trimming at V came to 2 bases and at J to 4 bases, leaving 2 bases not matched to a gene. In nucleotides, the CDR3 is TGCGCCAGCAGCCAACGACTAGCGGGAGGTTACGAGCAGTACTTC. Translating it yields CASSQRLAGGYEQYF.

This chain connects TRBV27 to TRBJ2-7; 7 bases are shared with TRBD1. V shed 5 bases and J 5 bases; nucleotides not matched to a gene: 9. This CDR3 comprises 14 residues. Germline-derived CDR1 and CDR2 are MNHEY and SMNVEV (reference sequence). CDR3 residues: CASSRATGWHEQYF. The CDR3 nucleotides read TGTGCCAGCAGTAGAGCGACAGGGTGGCACGAGCAGTACTTC.

This clone was found a few times. The chain is built from TRBV19 and TRBJ1-5; TRBD1 agrees at 8 bases. This CDR3 has 13 residues. CDR1 and CDR2 (germline): LNHDA, SQIVND (reference sequence). V was clipped by 8 bases and J by 1 base; unmatched bases: 1. The CDR3 DNA reads as TGTGCCAGTCGGGACAGGAGCAATCAGCCCCAGCATTTT. As protein: CASRDRSNQPQHF.

The chain has TRBV28 and TRBJ2-7, with D unresolved. Per germline, CDR1 MDHEN and CDR2 SYDVKM. This CDR3 has 13 amino acids. Trimming took off 3 bases at V and 3 bases at J, with 9 bases between the two ends. CDR3 nucleotides: TGTGCCAGCAGTTTTTCGGTCATCTACGAGCAGTACTTC. Translated, it gives CASSFSVIYEQYF.

The gene calls are TRBV24-1 and TRBJ2-5; 7 positions match TRBD2. Germline CDR1 KGHDR, CDR2 SFDVKD. The CDR3 spans 16 residues. V trimming: 3 bases; J trimming: 0 bases; junction bases outside the gene matches: 6. The CDR3 protein is CATSDPGTTYQETQYF. CDR3 DNA: TGTGCCACCAGTGATCCCGGGACTACTTACCAAGAGACCCAGTACTTC.

CDR3 nucleotide sequence: TGTGCCTGGGGGACGGGACTAGCGGGAGAGACCCAGTACTTC. It is translated as CAWGTGLAGETQYF. The chain is built from TRBV30 and TRBJ2-5; 12 nucleotides line up with TRBD2. Trimming took 5 bases from V and 4 from J; bases not matched to a gene: 5. Per germline, CDR1 GTSNPN and CDR2 SVGIG (reference sequence). This CDR3 has 14 amino acids. Looking up the rest from reference TRBV30 and TRBJ2-5 gives the full variable domain: SQTIHQWPATLVQPVGSPLSLECTVEGTSNPNLYWYRQAAGRGLQLLFYSVGIGQISSEVPQNLSASRPQDRQFILSSKKLLLSDSGFYLCAWGTGLAGETQYFGPGTRLLVL.

J is TRBJ2-5 and V is TRBV19, with D unresolved. Trimming left V 2 bases short and J 4 bases short, with 14 bases between. Germline CDR1 is LNHDA and CDR2 is SQIVND (reference sequence). The CDR3 is 15 residues long. CDR3 loop: CASSIWPDGTETQYF. Written as DNA, the CDR3 is TGTGCCAGTAGTATATGGCCCGACGGCACAGAGACCCAGTACTTC.

This clone was counted a single time. V and J are TRBV28 and TRBJ2-3; 8 nucleotides match TRBD2. The length of the CDR3 is 15 residues. Trimming took 10 bases from V and 2 from J; bases not matched to a gene: 11. Germline CDR1 reads MDHEN; CDR2 reads SYDVKM. CDR3 loop: CANSRSSGSTDTQYF. As DNA, the CDR3 is TGTGCCAACTCGCGGTCTAGCGGGTCCACAGATACGCAGTATTTT.

This clone came up once. This chain joins TRBV7-9 and TRBJ2-1; 8 bases are a match to TRBD2. The length of the CDR3 is 15 residues. Germline CDR1 is SEHNR and CDR2 is FQNEAQ (reference sequence). Losses at the gene ends were 5 bases for V and 7 bases for J; bases not matched to a gene: 10. CDR3 sequence: CASSPAGGLGNEQFF. The CDR3, as DNA: TGTGCCAGCAGCCCCGCGGGAGGTCTTGGTAATGAGCAGTTCTTC.

This chain links TRBV4-2 with TRBJ2-1; 11 bases fit TRBD2. V was pared by 4 bases and J by 6 bases, with 8 bases of the junction left unmatched. The CDR3 is 16 residues long. The germline V gene has CDR1 LGHNA and CDR2 YNFKEQ. CDR3 DNA: TGTGCCAGCAGCCCGGGACTAGCGGCTGGTTTCAATGAGCAGTTCTTC. Protein sequence: CASSPGLAAGFNEQFF.

The rearrangement uses TRBV19 and TRBJ2-1; no firm D call. V lost 5 bases and J lost 9, with 11 bases in between. Germline V CDR1 and CDR2: LNHDA, SQIVND (reference sequence). The CDR3 spans 12 residues. This chain's CDR3 is CASSALGREQFF. Written as DNA, the CDR3 is TGTGCCAGTAGTGCTTTAGGACGTGAGCAGTTCTTC.

In nucleotides, the CDR3 is TGCGCCAGCAGCTTGGGCAGCCGCTCTTATGGCTACACCTTC. Translating it yields CASSLGSRSYGYTF. The rearrangement joins TRBV5-1 to TRBJ1-2; D gene unclear. Germline V gene data show CDR1 as SGHRS and CDR2 as YFSETQ. V was trimmed by 0 bases and J by 5 bases, leaving 11 bases between them. The CDR3 extends over 14 amino acids.

The chain joins TRBV7-3 to TRBJ2-2, with D possibly TRBD2 on 6 matching bases. CDR1 is SGHTA, CDR2 FQGTGA, per germline. The length of the CDR3 is 16 residues. V was shortened by 4 bases and J by 5 bases, with 17 bases between the two germline ends. CDR3 sequence (DNA): TGTGCCAGCAGCTCGGACTTGCGGGGCGGTACCGGGGAGCTGTTTTTT. It encodes CASSSDLRGGTGELFF.

This chain connects TRBV10-3 to TRBJ1-2; maybe TRBD1 (5 bases). The CDR3 loop spans 15 amino acids. The germline V gene has CDR1 ENHRY and CDR2 SYGVKD. V was trimmed by 0 bases and J by 2 bases, leaving 10 bases between them. The CDR3 sequence is CAISESGGYNYGYTF. CDR3 nucleotides: TGTGCCATCAGTGAGTCTGGGGGTTACAACTATGGCTACACCTTC.